This T cell receptor (beta chain) was profiled in a study of T cell responses to AZD1222 COVID-19 vaccine. Whole-study results and caveats: White British donors predominated, females outnumbered males, and clonal diversity was possibly underestimated. Every sample of the repertoires postdated the peak T cell response.

CDR3 length: 14 residues. The V gene's germline CDR1 is SGHRS and CDR2 YFSETQ. This table comes from immunoSEQ multiplex PCR, and its TCRdb copy is limited to in-frame clones, with some not included. The sample contains about 92,000 clones, 88% of which appear only once. Worth noting for this clone: The antigen is undetermined. An end of the junction does not agree with germline; a read error may underlie this.

The sequences come from peripheral blood, collected on day 0 of AZD1222 vaccination. The J gene is TRBJ2-7, the V gene TRBV5-1; 11 bases are a match to TRBD2. This receptor was taken from an adult in good health. CDR3 sequence (DNA): TGCGCCAGCAGGTTGGGACTAGCGGACTACGAGCAGTACTTC. Protein: CASRLGLADYEQYF.